This T cell receptor beta chain emerged from a study of T cell clonotyping in hematopoietic cell transplantation (dated by TCRdb to about 2021). Broadly, across the study: The study collected 130 to 150 blood samples from approximately 35 consecutive transplant recipients and their related donors. Recruitment of patients was conducted between late 2015 and early 2017, and follow-up was continued until September 2020 or death.

The time point label, as the study defines it: 180 days after allo-HCT. Blood from recipients was drawn roughly 28 days before transplant, then again at days 30, 100 and 180 after transplant. Nuclei Lysis Solution was used to extract genomic DNA from fresh or cryopreserved unfractionated peripheral blood mononuclear cells. The immunoSEQ assay, a bias-controlled multiplex PCR using V- and J-specific primers, was used to amplify TCR beta CDR3 regions from genomic DNA. In a second PCR step, a proprietary barcode and Illumina adapter sequences were attached to the CDR3 amplicons. CDR3 libraries were sequenced on an Illumina MiSeq instrument. Regarding the original processing steps: immunoSEQ Analyzer 3.0 was used for export and quality control, with R Bioconductor and Immunarch used for downstream analyses. Only productive rearrangements in the normalized downsampled data set went into calculating the repertoire metrics. In the normalized cohort, a clonotype counted as pathologically expanded if the clonotype was larger than 5 templates. The Inverse Simpson Index served as the measure of repertoire diversity. To capture all clonotypes, the CMV-specificity analyses were run on the non-normalized data set. Entries here come from immuneACCESS through TCRdb and include only in-frame sequences with V and J called. Some clones fail to appear in such tables; in the studies checked, an unresolved V gene covers under half of the shortfall, and the cause of the remainder is unknown. V, J and clone size reflect that table, while D and trimming were determined from the DNA. In all, the sample holds approximately 8,700 clones, and roughly 85% of those were seen once. Of the sample, approximately 33% falls within the top ten clones.

Study-wide conclusions, independent of this receptor: Broader posttransplant TCR repertoire diversity was predicted by donor and pretransplant recipient Inverse Simpson Index values. Recipient TCR diversity fell after transplant, with pathologically expanded clonotypes rising progressively from day 30 to day 180. Just a small fraction of recipient repertoires overlapped with donor repertoires, and more than 95% appeared de novo at the given depth. The sample size was limited and the cells went unsorted, which meant the CD4 and CD8 repertoire contributions could not be told apart.

A word on this clone: This clone's antigen is unknown. No base quality information exists; no much larger clone differs at one position.

The receptor comes from a female patient between 30 and 45 years old who had an allogeneic stem cell transplant, so the T cells may come from the graft donor. Some clones in this sample may be carry-over from other donors' samples. Sequenced material: PBMCs, taken 180 days after allogeneic stem cell transplant.

The DNA sequence is given as TGTGCCAGCAGTTTATTCCGTGGTTCAGGCCGCTCCTACGAGCAGTACTTC. This codes for CASSLFRGSGRSYEQYF. The chain is encoded by TRBV27 joined to TRBJ2-7; the D gene is not confidently resolved. Based on the germline V gene (reference sequence), the CDR1 and CDR2 sequences are MNHEY and SMNVEV. Trimming costs V 1 base and J 0 bases, and their ends lie 16 bases apart. The CDR3 has 17 amino acids, counting the end cysteine and phenylalanine. CDR3 DNA is the only sequence kept; it has 51 bases, read in frame from the first base.